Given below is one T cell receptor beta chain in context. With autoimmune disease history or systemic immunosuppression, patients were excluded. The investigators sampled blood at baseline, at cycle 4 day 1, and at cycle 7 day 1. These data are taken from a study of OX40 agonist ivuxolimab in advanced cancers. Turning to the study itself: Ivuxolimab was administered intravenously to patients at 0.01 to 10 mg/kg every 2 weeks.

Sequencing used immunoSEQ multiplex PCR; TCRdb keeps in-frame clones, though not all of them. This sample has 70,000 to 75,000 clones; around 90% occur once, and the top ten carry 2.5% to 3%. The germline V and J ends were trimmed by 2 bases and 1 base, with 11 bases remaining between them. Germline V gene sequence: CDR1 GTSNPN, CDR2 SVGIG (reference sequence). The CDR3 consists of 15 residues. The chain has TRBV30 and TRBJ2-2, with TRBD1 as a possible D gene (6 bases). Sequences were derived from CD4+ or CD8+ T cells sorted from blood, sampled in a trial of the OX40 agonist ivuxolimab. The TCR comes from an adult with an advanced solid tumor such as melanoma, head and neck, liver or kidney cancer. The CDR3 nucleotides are TGTGCCTGGAGTACAAAGGGACAGAACACCGGGGAGCTGTTTTTT. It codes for CAWSTKGQNTGELFF.